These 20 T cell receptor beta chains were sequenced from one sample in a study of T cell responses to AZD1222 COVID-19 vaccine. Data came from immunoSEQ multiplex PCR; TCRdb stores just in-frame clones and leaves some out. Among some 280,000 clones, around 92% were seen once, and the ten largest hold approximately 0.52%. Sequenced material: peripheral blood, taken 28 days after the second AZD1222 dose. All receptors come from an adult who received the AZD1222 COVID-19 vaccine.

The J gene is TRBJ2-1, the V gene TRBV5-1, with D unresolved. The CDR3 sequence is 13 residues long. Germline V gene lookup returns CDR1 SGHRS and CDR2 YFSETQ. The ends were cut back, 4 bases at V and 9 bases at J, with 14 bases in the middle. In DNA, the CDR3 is TGCGCCAGCAGCCTGCTGGAGTCGGGTGAGCAGTTCTTC. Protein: CASSLLESGEQFF.

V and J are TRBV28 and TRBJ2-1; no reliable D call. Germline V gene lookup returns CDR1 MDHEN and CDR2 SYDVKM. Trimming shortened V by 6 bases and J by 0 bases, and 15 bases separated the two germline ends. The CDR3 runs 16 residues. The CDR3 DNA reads TGTGCCAGCAGCCTTAAAAGTTGGAGCTCCTACAATGAGCAGTTCTTC. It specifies CASSLKSWSSYNEQFF.

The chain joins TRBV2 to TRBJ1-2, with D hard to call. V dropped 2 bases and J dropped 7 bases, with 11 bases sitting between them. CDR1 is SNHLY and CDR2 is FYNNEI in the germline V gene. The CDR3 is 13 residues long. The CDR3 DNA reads TGTGCCAGCAGTGAAATGGGGAGCCGTGGCTACACCTTC. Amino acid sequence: CASSEMGSRGYTF.

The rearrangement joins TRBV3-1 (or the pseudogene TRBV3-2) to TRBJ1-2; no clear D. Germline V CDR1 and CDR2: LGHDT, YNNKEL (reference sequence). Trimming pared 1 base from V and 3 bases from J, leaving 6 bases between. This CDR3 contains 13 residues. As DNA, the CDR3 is TGTGCCAGCAGCCAAGCCTGGGACTATGGCTACACCTTC. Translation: CASSQAWDYGYTF.

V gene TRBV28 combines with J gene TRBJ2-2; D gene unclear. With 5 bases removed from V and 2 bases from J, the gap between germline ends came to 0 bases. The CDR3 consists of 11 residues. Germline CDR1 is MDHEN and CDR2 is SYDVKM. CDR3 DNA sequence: TGTGCCAGCAGTAACACCGGGGAGCTGTTTTTT. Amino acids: CASSNTGELFF. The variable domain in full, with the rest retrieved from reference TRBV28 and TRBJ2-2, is DVKVTQSSRYLVKRTGEKVFLECVQDMDHENMFWYRQDPGLGLRLIYFSYDVKMKEKGDIPEGYSVSREKKERFSLILESASTNQTSMYLCASSNTGELFFGEGSRLTVL.

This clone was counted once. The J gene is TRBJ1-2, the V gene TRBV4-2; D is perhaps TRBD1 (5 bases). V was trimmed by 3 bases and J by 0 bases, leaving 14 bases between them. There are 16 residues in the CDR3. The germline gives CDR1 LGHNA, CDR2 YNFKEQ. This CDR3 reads CASSHPGPGANYGYTF. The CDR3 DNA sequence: TGTGCCAGCAGCCACCCGGGGCCAGGCGCTAACTATGGCTACACCTTC.

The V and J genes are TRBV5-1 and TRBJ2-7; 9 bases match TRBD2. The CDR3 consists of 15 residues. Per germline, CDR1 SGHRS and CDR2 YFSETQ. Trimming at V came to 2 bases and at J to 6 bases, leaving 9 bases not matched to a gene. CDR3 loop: CASSLTGTSLVEQYF. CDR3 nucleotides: TGCGCCAGCAGCTTAACCGGGACTAGCCTCGTCGAGCAGTACTTC. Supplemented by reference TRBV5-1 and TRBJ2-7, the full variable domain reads KAGVTQTPRYLIKTRGQQVTLSCSPISGHRSVSWYQQTPGQGLQFLFEYFSETQRNKGNFPGRFSGRQFSNSRSEMNVSTLELGDSALYLCASSLTGTSLVEQYFGPGTRLTVT.

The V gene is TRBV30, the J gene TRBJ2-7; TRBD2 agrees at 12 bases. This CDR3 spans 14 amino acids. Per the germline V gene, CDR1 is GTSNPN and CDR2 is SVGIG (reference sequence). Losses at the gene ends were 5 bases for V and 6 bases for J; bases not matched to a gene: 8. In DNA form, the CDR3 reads TGTGCCTGGGGATCCGGACTAGCGGGAACCGAGCAGTACTTC. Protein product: CAWGSGLAGTEQYF. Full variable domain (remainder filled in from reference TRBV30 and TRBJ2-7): SQTIHQWPATLVQPVGSPLSLECTVEGTSNPNLYWYRQAAGRGLQLLFYSVGIGQISSEVPQNLSASRPQDRQFILSSKKLLLSDSGFYLCAWGSGLAGTEQYFGPGTRLTVT.

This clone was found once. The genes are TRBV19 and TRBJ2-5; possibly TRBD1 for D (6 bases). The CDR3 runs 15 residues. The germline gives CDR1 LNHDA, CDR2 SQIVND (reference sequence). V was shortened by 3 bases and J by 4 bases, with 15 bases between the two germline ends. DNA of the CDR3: TGTGCCAGTAGTATGTTCAGGGGCAGGGGAGAGACCCAGTACTTC. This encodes CASSMFRGRGETQYF.

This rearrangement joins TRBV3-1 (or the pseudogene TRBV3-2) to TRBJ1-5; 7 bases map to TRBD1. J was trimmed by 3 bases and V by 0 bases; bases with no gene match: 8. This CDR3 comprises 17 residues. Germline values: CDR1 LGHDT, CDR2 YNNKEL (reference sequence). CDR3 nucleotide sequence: TGTGCCAGCAGCCAAGATCTGGGCAGGGGGTACAATCAGCCCCAGCATTTT. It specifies CASSQDLGRGYNQPQHF.

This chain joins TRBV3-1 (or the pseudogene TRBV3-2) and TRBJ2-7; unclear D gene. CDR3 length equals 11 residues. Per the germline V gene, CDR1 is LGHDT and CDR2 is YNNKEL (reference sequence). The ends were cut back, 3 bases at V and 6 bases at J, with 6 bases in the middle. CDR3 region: CASSHPGEQYF. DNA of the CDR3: TGTGCCAGCAGCCACCCTGGCGAGCAGTACTTC.

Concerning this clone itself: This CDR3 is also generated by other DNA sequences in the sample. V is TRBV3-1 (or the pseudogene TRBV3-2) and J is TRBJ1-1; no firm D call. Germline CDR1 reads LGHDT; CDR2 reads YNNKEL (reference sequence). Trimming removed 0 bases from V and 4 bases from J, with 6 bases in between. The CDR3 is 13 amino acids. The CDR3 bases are TGTGCCAGCAGCCAAGACGGGAGCACTGAAGCTTTCTTT. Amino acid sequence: CASSQDGSTEAFF.

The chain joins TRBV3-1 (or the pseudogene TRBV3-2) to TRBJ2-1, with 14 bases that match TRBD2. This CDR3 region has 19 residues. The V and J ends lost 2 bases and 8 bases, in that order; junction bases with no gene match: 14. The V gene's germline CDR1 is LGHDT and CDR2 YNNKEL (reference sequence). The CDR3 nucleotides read TGTGCCAGCAGCCAACGTGACCCGAGGGGACTAGCGGGGGTGGATGAGCAGTTCTTC. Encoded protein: CASSQRDPRGLAGVDEQFF.

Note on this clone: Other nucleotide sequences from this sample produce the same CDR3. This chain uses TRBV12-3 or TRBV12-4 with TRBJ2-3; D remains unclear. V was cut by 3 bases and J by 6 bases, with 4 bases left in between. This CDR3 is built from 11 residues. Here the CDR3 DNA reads TGTGCCAGCAGTTTTCGGGATACGCAGTATTTT. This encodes CASSFRDTQYF.

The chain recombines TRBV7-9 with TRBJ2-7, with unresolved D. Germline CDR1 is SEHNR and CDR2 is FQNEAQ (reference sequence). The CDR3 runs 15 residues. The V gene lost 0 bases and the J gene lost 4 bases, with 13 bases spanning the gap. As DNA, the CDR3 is TGTGCCAGCAGCTTAGCGACGGGCCTGGGGTACGAGCAGTACTTC. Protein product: CASSLATGLGYEQYF.

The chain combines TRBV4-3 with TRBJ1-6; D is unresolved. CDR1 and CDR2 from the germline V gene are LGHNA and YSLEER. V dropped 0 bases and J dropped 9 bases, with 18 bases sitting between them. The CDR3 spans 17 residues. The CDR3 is CASSQEQVAVRGSPLHF. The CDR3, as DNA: TGCGCCAGCAGCCAAGAGCAGGTGGCAGTTCGGGGTTCACCCCTCCACTTT.

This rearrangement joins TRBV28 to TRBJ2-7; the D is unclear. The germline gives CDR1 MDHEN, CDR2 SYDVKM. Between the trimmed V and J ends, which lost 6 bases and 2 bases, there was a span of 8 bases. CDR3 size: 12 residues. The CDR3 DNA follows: TGTGCCAGCAGCTACGTACCCTACGAGCAGTACTTC. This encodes CASSYVPYEQYF.

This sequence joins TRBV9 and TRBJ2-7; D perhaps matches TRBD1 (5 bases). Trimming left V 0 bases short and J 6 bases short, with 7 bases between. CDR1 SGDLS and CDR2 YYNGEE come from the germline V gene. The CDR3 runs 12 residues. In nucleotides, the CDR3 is TGTGCCAGCAGCGTAGGGGGCGGCGAGCAGTACTTC. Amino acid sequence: CASSVGGGEQYF.

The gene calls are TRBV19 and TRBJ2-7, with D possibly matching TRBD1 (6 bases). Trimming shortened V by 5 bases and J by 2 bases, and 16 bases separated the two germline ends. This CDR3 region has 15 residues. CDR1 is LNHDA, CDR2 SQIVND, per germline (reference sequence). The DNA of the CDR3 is TGTGCCAGTAGTGCCGACTGGGACACCCCCTACGAGCAGTACTTC. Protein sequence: CASSADWDTPYEQYF.

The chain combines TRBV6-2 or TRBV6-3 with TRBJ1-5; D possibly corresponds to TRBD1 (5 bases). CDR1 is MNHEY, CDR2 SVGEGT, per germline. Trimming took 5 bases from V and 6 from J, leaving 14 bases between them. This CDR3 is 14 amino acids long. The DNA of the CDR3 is TGTGCCAGCAGTGACGGGGGGGAGGCTCAGCCCCAGCATTTT. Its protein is CASSDGGEAQPQHF.